This T cell receptor beta chain was identified in a study of PD-L1 blockade in urothelial cancer. Study information: Patients commenced atezolizumab at some point between 2014 and 2015, and it was given at 1,200 mg intravenously every 3 weeks. Blood yielded a median of around 150,000 T cells per sample. Men with urothelial cancer arising in the bladder made up about 90% of the roughly 29 patients.

Profiled with immunoSEQ multiplex PCR; TCRdb holds only in-frame clones, not every one. The sample lists under 130,000 clones; roughly 88% were seen once. The CDR3 loop spans 16 amino acids. CDR1 GTSNPN and CDR2 SVGIG come from the germline V gene (reference sequence). V gave up 3 bases and J gave up 6 bases, with 23 bases separating them. Note on this clone: Its antigen is unknown.

The study, taken as a whole, reports: Durable benefit was linked to greater 3-week expansion of tumor-associated blood clones.

The sample in question was PBMCs, obtained around atezolizumab (anti-PD-L1) treatment. This TCR came from a man aged 50 to 59 with urothelial cancer. J is TRBJ1-2 and V is TRBV30; D is unclear. As DNA, the CDR3 is TGTGCCTGGAGGACACACCGGGTTCTCGAGCGGCATGGCTACACCTTC. Its protein is CAWRTHRVLERHGYTF.